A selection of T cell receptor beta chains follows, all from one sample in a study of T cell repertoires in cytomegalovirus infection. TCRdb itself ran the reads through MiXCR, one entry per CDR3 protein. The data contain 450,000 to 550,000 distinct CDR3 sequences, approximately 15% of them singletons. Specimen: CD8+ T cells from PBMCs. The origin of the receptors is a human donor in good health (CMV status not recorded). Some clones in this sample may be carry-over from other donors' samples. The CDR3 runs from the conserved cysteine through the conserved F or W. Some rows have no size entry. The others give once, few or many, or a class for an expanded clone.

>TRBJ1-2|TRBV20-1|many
CSARDYPRGAYGYTF
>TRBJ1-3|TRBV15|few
CATSRDRGPGNTIYF
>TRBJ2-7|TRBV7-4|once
CASSTGTAQYF
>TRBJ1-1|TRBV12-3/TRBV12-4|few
CASSSLSNTEAFF
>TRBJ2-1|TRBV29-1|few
CSVLGLAGGLNEQFF
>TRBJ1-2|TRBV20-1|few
CSAEWDRVLYGYTF
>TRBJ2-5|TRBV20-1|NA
CSAPFEETQYF
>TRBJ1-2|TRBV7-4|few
CASSAQGGVYGYTF
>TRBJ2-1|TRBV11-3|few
CASSPPGTAYNEQFF
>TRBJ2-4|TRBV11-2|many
CASSLWGGLTKNIQYF
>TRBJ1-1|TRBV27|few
CASSLNAPTEAFF
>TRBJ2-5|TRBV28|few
CASSDSGTVTGYQETQYF
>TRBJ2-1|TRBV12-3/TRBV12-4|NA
CASSLTGPWDEQFF
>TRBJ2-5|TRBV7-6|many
CASSPEQGLWVQYF
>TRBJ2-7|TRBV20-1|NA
CSARDLNDVRTYEQYF
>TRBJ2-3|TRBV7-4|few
CASSYGDFSTDTQYF
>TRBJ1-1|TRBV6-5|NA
CASRLNKNTEAFF
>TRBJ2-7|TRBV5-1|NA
CASSFYQGSYEQYF
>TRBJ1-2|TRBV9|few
CASSSDRPYGYTF
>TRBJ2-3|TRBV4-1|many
CASSRPGQGKDTQYF
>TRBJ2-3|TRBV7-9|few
CASSFPTEDTQYF
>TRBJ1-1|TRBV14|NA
CASSQLPQTEAFF
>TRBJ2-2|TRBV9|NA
CASSGTVSGELFF
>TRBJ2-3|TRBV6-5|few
CASSSGTSGGSTDTQYF
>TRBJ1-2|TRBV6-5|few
CASSQVPDRGDYGYTF
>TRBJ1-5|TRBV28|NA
CASSSPSEEQGGGQPQHF
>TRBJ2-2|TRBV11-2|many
CASSFPPGQGNTGELFF
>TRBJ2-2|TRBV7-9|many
CASIKTGTWLDTGELFF
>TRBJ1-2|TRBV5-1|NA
CASSWTDGSPGSYGYTF
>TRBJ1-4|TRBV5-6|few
CASSLGTENEKLFF
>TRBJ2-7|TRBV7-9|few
CASSLEVEQYF
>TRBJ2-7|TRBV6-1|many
CASSDGSYRTYEQYF
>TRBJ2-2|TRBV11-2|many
CASSSWDTENTGELFF
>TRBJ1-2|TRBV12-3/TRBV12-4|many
CASSPGQVLESNYGYTF
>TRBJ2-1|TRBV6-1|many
CASSSLGGALSYNEQFF
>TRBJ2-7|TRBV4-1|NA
CASSPIGQGASYEQYF
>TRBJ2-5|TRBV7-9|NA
CASTPGGASGKETQYF
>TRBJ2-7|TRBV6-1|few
CASSEEDYYEQYF
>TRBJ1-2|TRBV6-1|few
CASSEQDRGSNYGYTF
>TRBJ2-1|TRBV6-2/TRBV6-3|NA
CATYPGGAGNEQFF
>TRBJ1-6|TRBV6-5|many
CASSYGQGGSPLHF
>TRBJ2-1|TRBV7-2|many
CASRPRRGGSEQFF